Listed here are 9 T cell receptor beta chains from one sample, sequenced in a study of regulatory T cells in long-lasting Graves disease. Stated time point: newly diagnosed GD, antithyroid drugs for less than 3 months. TCR sequences were obtained from RNA taken from PBMCs. Investigators prepared the TCR beta libraries by applying iRepertoire HTBI primers and Arm-PCR of CDR3 regions. TCRdb re-called the multiplex PCR reads with MiXCR, one entry per CDR3 protein. The sample shows roughly 500,000 distinct CDR3 sequences, approximately 13% of them seen only once. These data were also filed under a second study, of T cells in Graves' hyperthyroidism and ophthalmopathy.

The source was peripheral blood mononuclear cells (PBMCs), collected at new diagnosis, from a patient treated with antithyroid drugs. The source is a man aged 25 to 40 with Graves disease.

This clonotype was detected once. The chain employs TRBV7-8 and TRBJ2-7; 8 bases are shared with TRBD2. V shed 1 base, J shed 0 bases, and the junction held 2 bases outside the gene matches. The V gene's germline CDR1 is SGHVS and CDR2 FQNEAQ. The CDR3 is 15 residues long. The CDR3 is CASSLEGLVSYEQYF. The CDR3, as DNA: TGTGCCAGCAGCTTAGAGGGACTAGTCTCCTACGAGCAGTACTTC.

This clonotype was recorded many times. The J gene is TRBJ2-1, the V gene TRBV11-2; 9 bases align to TRBD2. Germline values: CDR1 SGHAT, CDR2 FQNNGV. The CDR3 consists of 17 residues. Trimming took 2 bases from V and 8 from J; bases not matched to a gene: 13. CDR3 bases: TGTGCCAGCAGCTTACCCCCTAGCGGGACATTTGTCGATGAGCAGTTCTTC. Translated, it gives CASSLPPSGTFVDEQFF.

This clonotype was seen a handful of times. A much larger clone lies a single base off, so this may be a read error. The V gene is TRBV11-2, the J gene TRBJ2-1, with 10 bases fitting TRBD2. Per germline, CDR1 SGHAT and CDR2 FQNNGV. This CDR3 comprises 16 residues. The CDR3 sequence is CAGSRSLAGAGNEQFF. CDR3 DNA: TGTGCCGGCAGCCGTTCCCTAGCGGGAGCAGGCAATGAGCAGTTCTTC.

Points on this clonotype: The junction differs from germline at one of its ends, possibly a read error. This rearrangement joins TRBV5-1 to TRBJ1-2; 8 bases fit TRBD1. From germline, CDR1 is SGHRS and CDR2 YFSETQ. The CDR3 is made up of 12 amino acids. CDR3 nucleotides: TGTGCCAGCAGCCCGGACAGGGTTGGCTACACCTTC. Encoded protein: CASSPDRVGYTF. Supplemented by reference TRBV5-1 and TRBJ1-2, the full variable domain reads KAGVTQTPRYLIKTRGQQVTLSCSPISGHRSVSWYQQTPGQGLQFLFEYFSETQRNKGNFPGRFSGRQFSNSRSEMNVSTLELGDSALYLCASSPDRVGYTFGSGTRLTVV.

This clonotype has a count of ten or more. The J gene is TRBJ1-5, the V gene TRBV19, with TRBD1 matching over 7 bases. The ends lost 7 bases at V and 4 bases at J; junction bases unmatched: 7. Germline V CDR1 and CDR2: LNHDA, SQIVND (reference sequence). The CDR3 sequence is 14 residues long. The CDR3 sequence: CASTPGQVNQPQHF. Here the CDR3 DNA reads TGTGCCAGTACCCCCGGACAGGTAAATCAGCCCCAGCATTTT. Supplemented by reference TRBV19 and TRBJ1-5, the full variable domain reads DGGITQSPKYLFRKEGQNVTLSCEQNLNHDAMYWYRQDPGQGLRLIYYSQIVNDFQKGDIAEGYSVSREKKESFPLTVTSAQKNPTAFYLCASTPGQVNQPQHFGDGTRLSIL.

This clonotype was detected many times. This rearrangement joins TRBV12-3 or TRBV12-4 to TRBJ1-1; weak D call: TRBD1 (5 bases). This CDR3 spans 11 amino acids. V gave up 3 bases and J gave up 9 bases, with 8 bases separating them. Here the CDR3 DNA reads TGTGCCAGCAGTTTGCGGGGGAAAGCTTTCTTT. It is translated as CASSLRGKAFF.

This clonotype was seen more than once but under ten times. The chain combines TRBV10-1 with TRBJ2-7, with 7 positions matching TRBD1. The V gene end was trimmed by 6 bases and the J gene end by 6 bases; junction bases not matched to a gene: 8. The CDR3 runs to 13 residues. CDR1 and CDR2 (germline): WNHNN, SYGVQD (reference sequence). For the CDR3, the DNA is TGCGCCAGCAGCCGCTCGACAGGGACCGAGCAGTACTTC. This sequence encodes CASSRSTGTEQYF.

This clonotype turned up a few times. This chain connects TRBV7-8 to TRBJ2-1; 8 positions match TRBD2. Unmatched junction bases numbered 11, after V lost 1 base and J lost 6 bases. This CDR3 contains 17 residues. Germline CDR1 reads SGHVS; CDR2 reads FQNEAQ. CDR3: CASSLGGPGGSSNEQFF. As DNA, the CDR3 is TGTGCCAGCAGCTTAGGGGGGCCGGGGGGGAGCAGCAATGAGCAGTTCTTC.

As regards this clonotype: Because the CDR3 is missing its conserved closing phenylalanine or tryptophan, this is likely a read error. J is TRBJ2-7 and V is TRBV12-3 or TRBV12-4, with D perhaps TRBD2 (6 bases). Between the trimmed V and J ends, which lost 0 bases and 0 bases, there was a span of 9 bases. The CDR3 has 15 amino acids. As DNA, the CDR3 is TGTGCCAGCAGTTTAGCGGGGGGTAGCTCCTACGAGCAGTACCTC. It is translated as CASSLAGGSSYEQYL.